This TCR beta chain was sequenced for a study of blood T cell repertoires in COVID-19. Study overall: The United States, Italy and Spain supplied acute and convalescent COVID-19 samples. PBMCs, B-cell-depleted T cells, or T cells were the source of the cDNA or gDNA that made up the material.

V shed 4 bases and J shed 11 bases, with 15 bases lying between them. There are 12 residues in the CDR3. Per germline, CDR1 LGHDT and CDR2 YNNKEL (reference sequence). In the original analysis: Scientists estimated how many nucleated cells there were by amplifying reference gene primers. This table comes from immunoSEQ multiplex PCR, and its TCRdb copy is limited to in-frame clones, with some not included. The V and J calls and clone size were taken over from that table, and D and trimming were inferred from the DNA. The top ten hold about a sixth of the sample, which has 60,000 or so clones, 85% seen once.

This chain uses TRBV3-1 (or the pseudogene TRBV3-2) with TRBJ2-7, with D possibly being TRBD1 (8 bases). What was sequenced was peripheral blood. The receptor was derived from a human donor in a cohort sampled during active COVID-19. CDR3: CASSRTTGGEYF. Here the CDR3 DNA reads TGTGCCAGCAGCCGCACAACAGGGGGGGAGTACTTC.